The following is a T cell receptor (beta chain) sequence with its context. The antigen is unknown. This specimen belongs to a study of radiotherapy plus CTLA-4 blockade in lung cancer. Across the whole study: For roughly 19% of patients, objective responses occurred, and roughly 31% had disease control. The study, taken as a whole, reports: Blood TCR clones of tumor origin expanded after radiotherapy plus ipilimumab.

CTLA-4 blockade using ipilimumab, together with focal radiation, was received by patients with chemo-refractory metastatic non-small-cell lung cancer. CDR1 is MNHNS, CDR2 SASEGT, per germline. The germline V and J ends were trimmed by 8 bases and 6 bases, with 12 bases remaining between them. This CDR3 has 12 amino acids. Produced via immunoSEQ multiplex PCR; TCRdb's table is partial and in-frame only. The data hold tens of thousands of clones, with 70% to 80% observed a single time. The material was peripheral blood, obtained from a patient treated with radiotherapy plus ipilimumab. The V gene is TRBV6-1, the J gene TRBJ2-3, with D perhaps TRBD2 (5 bases). The TCR was taken from a human donor with non-small cell lung cancer whose response to radiotherapy plus ipilimumab could not be evaluated. The CDR3 here is CASVGLGDTQYF. CDR3 DNA: TGTGCCAGCGTAGGACTTGGTGATACGCAGTATTTT.